Many counts were recorded for the clone carrying this T cell receptor beta chain. Antigen specificity is unknown. There were TCR beta CDR3 regions amplified from RNA transcripts. In the first-round RT-PCR of the TCR CDR3, the HTBI primer set was used. Via MiXCR, TCRdb re-called the multiplex PCR reads, giving one row per CDR3 protein. The sample contains roughly 380,000 distinct CDR3 sequences, roughly an eighth of which appear only once. The sample originates from a study of T cells in Graves' hyperthyroidism and ophthalmopathy. Hyperthyroidism, newly diagnosed and lasting under 2 months, affected patients aged 18 to 65. Diagnoses used clinical symptoms, serum thyroxine and TRAb, thyroid ultrasound and orbital computed tomography. The CDR3 runs to 15 residues. Trimming removed 4 bases at V and 2 bases at J, with 16 bases between. In germline, CDR1 is SGHTS, CDR2 YDEGEE. General study results and limits: Blood held most thyroid clonotypes expanded above 0.001 frequency.

The gene calls are TRBV5-8 and TRBJ2-7; D possibly corresponds to TRBD1 (7 bases). This receptor was taken from a woman in her late teens or twenties with Graves' hyperthyroidism. The sequenced sample consisted of blood. The DNA of the CDR3 is TGTGCCAGCAGCCGAGCAAGCAGGGGGGCCTACGAGCAGTACTTC. Its translation: CASSRASRGAYEQYF.